Listed here are 9 T cell receptor beta chains from one sample, sequenced in a study of CD8+CD57+ T cells in acquired aplastic anemia (dated by TCRdb to the late 2010s). The sequencing machine was an Illumina HiSeq 2000. Genomic DNA was used as template for profiling of TCR beta VDJ combinations and CDR3 sequences. TCRdb reprocessing: public reads trimmed at Q25 with fastp, clones called with MiXCR, in-frame beta chains kept. Every distinct CDR3 protein forms one entry, paired with its most common genes and DNA. Within this sample are hundreds of thousands of distinct CDR3 sequences, with about two thirds of them counted one time only. Approximately 4% of the sample rests with the top ten. The material sequenced was sorted CD4+, CD8+, or CD8+CD57+ T cells (not recorded which) from PBMCs. The receptors were gathered from a human donor in good health, serving as a control.

This clonotype was counted at least ten times. The chain's CDR3 is CSARIGGQQEETQYF. The DNA for the CDR3 is TGCAGTGCTAGGATCGGGGGACAGCAAGAAGAGACCCAGTACTTC. V is TRBV20-1 and J is TRBJ2-5; weak D call: TRBD1 (7 bases). V was clipped by 3 bases and J by 3 bases, with 17 bases between them. CDR1 DFQATT and CDR2 SNEGSKA come from the germline V gene (reference sequence). CDR3 size: 15 residues.

This clonotype has only one observation. Relative to the germline gene, one junction end is altered; a read error may explain this. J is TRBJ2-7 and V is TRBV5-1; the D call may be TRBD1 or TRBD2 (5 bases each). The CDR3 consists of 14 residues. Germline V CDR1 and CDR2: SGHRS, YFSETQ. Here the CDR3 reads CASSLAGTSYEQYF. DNA for the CDR3: TGTGCCAGCAGCTTGGCCGGGACCTCCTACGAGCAGTACTTC.

This clonotype has a handful of counts. A much larger clone differs by one base, so this may be a read error. V gene TRBV30 combines with J gene TRBJ1-6; tentative D call: TRBD1 (5 bases). Deletions cut 5 bases from V and 7 bases from J, with 12 bases between. The germline V gene encodes CDR1 GTSNPN and CDR2 SVGIG (reference sequence). The CDR3 runs 13 residues. The CDR3 is CAWAGTGNSPLHF. In nucleotides, the CDR3 is TGTGCCTGGGCGGGGACGGGGAATTCACCCCTCCACTTT. Drawing the rest from reference TRBV30 and TRBJ1-6, the complete variable domain is SQTIHQWPATLVQPVGSPLSLECTVEGTSNPNLYWYRQAAGRGLQLLFYSVGIGQISSEVPQNLSASRPQDRQFILSSKKLLLSDSGFYLCAWAGTGNSPLHFGNGTRLTVT.

V usage is TRBV25-1 and J usage is TRBJ2-7; D is uncertain. Per germline, CDR1 MGHDK and CDR2 SYGVNS. Trimming took 4 bases from V and 2 from J, leaving 6 bases between them. The CDR3 has 12 amino acids. The CDR3 reads CASSAGTYEQYF. The CDR3 DNA is TGTGCCAGCAGTGCTGGGACCTACGAGCAGTACTTC.

The chain couples TRBV20-1 to TRBJ2-3, with 7 bases aligning to TRBD2. There are 14 residues in the CDR3. CDR1 is DFQATT and CDR2 is SNEGSKA in the germline V gene (reference sequence). The V and J ends lost 3 bases and 2 bases, in that order; junction bases with no gene match: 5. The CDR3 nucleotides read TGCAGTGCTAGTGGGGGGGATCCCACAGATACGCAGTATTTT. Its translation is CSASGGDPTDTQYF.

Points on this clonotype: One end of the junction varies from germline; a read error may be responsible. V usage is TRBV15 and J usage is TRBJ2-3; D is unresolved. CDR3 size: 14 residues. Germline V gene data show CDR1 as LNHNV and CDR2 as YYDKDF (reference sequence). The CDR3 DNA follows: TGTGCCACCAGCAGGGCTGCCCGCGCTTATACCCACCACTTT. Protein product: CATSRAARAYTHHF.

This clonotype was seen a single time. The junction differs from germline at one of its ends, possibly a read error. The genes are TRBV5-1 and TRBJ1-2, with D tentatively TRBD1 (6 bases). The CDR3 spans 13 residues. The germline CDR1 and CDR2 sequences are SGHRS and YFSETQ. The CDR3 nucleotides are TGTGCCAGCAGCTGGGAAACAGGGTGTGACTACACCTTC. It specifies CASSWETGCDYTF.

This rearrangement joins TRBV29-1 to TRBJ2-5, with no clear D. Germline CDR1 and CDR2: SQVTM and ANQGSEA. Trimming removed 2 bases at V and 7 bases at J, with 20 bases between. There are 15 residues in the CDR3. The CDR3 sequence is CSVERQLIGSGTQYF. The DNA of the CDR3 is TGCAGCGTTGAAAGGCAGCTGATCGGCTCGGGGACCCAGTACTTC.

This CDR3 reads CATSRDRNRARMNTEAFF. CDR3 DNA sequence: TGTGCCACCAGCAGAGATCGGAACAGGGCTCGCATGAACACTGAAGCTTTCTTT. The V gene is TRBV15, the J gene TRBJ1-1; D might be TRBD1 (6 bases). V lost 0 bases and J 0 bases, leaving 17 bases between the germline ends. The germline gives CDR1 LNHNV, CDR2 YYDKDF (reference sequence). The CDR3 is made up of 18 amino acids.